This TCR beta chain originates from a study of blood T cell repertoires in COVID-19 (dated by TCRdb to the early 2020s). Regarding the research as a whole: Samples covering the acute and convalescent phases of COVID-19 were provided by collaborators in the United States, Italy and Spain. The dataset comprised deeply sampled blood TCRbeta repertoires from subjects exposed to, actively infected with, or recovered from COVID-19. The repertoires were released in a freely available public database intended as a resource for research on the immune response to SARS-CoV-2. Sample metadata almost always included a de-identified subject ID, COVID-19 status, age in years and sex. Where HLA class I and class II types were available, the types were taken from metadata supplied by the sample provider, not from assay-based typing. The prospective study material was composed of cDNA or gDNA derived from T cells, B-cell-depleted T cells, or PBMCs. Samples were obtained from the ongoing ImmuneRACE study (first 160 participants) and from about 1,300 subjects provided by 6 global collaborators. The paper's findings and limits, for the study overall: The quantity of clinical and demographic metadata differed by source and by participant and was supplied without curation.

Samples from volunteer blood donors who had recovered from COVID-19 were contributed by a second Seattle source. Each collaborating institution followed its own protocols to collect whole blood in K2EDTA tubes. For TCRbeta analysis, collaborators shipped samples in one of three forms: frozen whole blood, isolated PBMCs, or DNA extracted from either of those sample types. Concerning this clone: The antigen it recognizes is unknown. Base qualities are not provided; no much larger clone lies one nucleotide away.

TCRbeta CDR3 regions were amplified from genomic DNA by means of the immunoSEQ Assay, a bias-controlled multiplex PCR. From the authors' description of their analysis: Nucleated cell counts per sample were estimated from amplification of reference gene primers within the assay. To quantify the absolute abundance of each unique TCRbeta CDR3 rearrangement, sequence reads were collapsed and filtered. For each sample, productive Simpson clonality was calculated as the square root of Simpson's diversity index across productive rearrangements. What TCRdb holds here is the immuneACCESS table cut down to in-frame rearrangements. Part of the clones is not present; checked against another copy, under half of the missing clones reflect an unresolved V gene, and the others are unexplained. V, J and clone size were drawn from that table, and D and trimming were deduced from the DNA. Counted in this sample were over 200,000 clones; roughly 90% of them appeared once. In total, the top ten clones hold 4% of the sample.

V loses 8 bases at its end and J loses 5 bases; junction bases beyond the gene matches: 11. The CDR1 and CDR2 encoded by the germline V gene (reference sequence) are LNHDA and SQIVND. Counted from cysteine to phenylalanine, this CDR3 has 15 amino acids. Just the 45-base CDR3 DNA is kept, in frame starting at base 1. This sequence uses TRBV19 and TRBJ1-4, with 7 central nucleotides matching TRBD1. Material: peripheral blood. This clonotype was obtained from a man aged 55 to 70 who had recovered from COVID-19. The CDR3 region: CASGGWGQTNEKLFF. The nucleotides are TGTGCCAGTGGAGGGTGGGGACAGACGAATGAAAAACTGTTTTTT.